The 18 T cell receptor beta chains presented below share a single source sample, sequenced in a study of CD4 T cells in relation to SARS-CoV-2 and coronaviruses (dated by TCRdb to about 2021). The antigens of these receptors remain unknown. CD4+ T cells from unexposed donors were collected before the COVID-19 pandemic (2011-2018). After more than nine days of culture, CD4+ T cells were isolated with the EasySep CD4+ T cell isolation kit. The library was built by means of the immunoSEQ multiplex PCR assay. The table comes from immuneACCESS by way of TCRdb, which keeps in-frame sequences with V and J called. Part of the clones is missing from these tables; in studies checked, under half for an unresolved V gene and the rest for unknown reasons. The table for this sample lists tens of thousands of clones; around 74% of them were counted only once. 16% of the sample lies in the top ten. The sample comprised CD4+ T cells from PBMCs, cultured in vitro. These receptors all stem from a human donor in good health.

CDR3 residues: CASSALFRDTEAFF. In DNA form, the CDR3 reads TGTGCCAGCTCCGCTTTATTTCGGGACACTGAAGCTTTCTTT. This rearrangement joins TRBV6-5 to TRBJ1-1, with D hard to call. This CDR3 spans 14 amino acids. The V gene's germline CDR1 is MNHEY and CDR2 SVGAGI. Trimming removed 8 bases at V and 3 bases at J, with 16 bases between.

The CDR3 DNA is TGTGCCAGCAGCTTAGGGACCCAGAAGCCCCAGCATTTT. It encodes CASSLGTQKPQHF. The chain joins TRBV7-9 to TRBJ1-5; no reliable D call. CDR1 is SEHNR, CDR2 FQNEAQ, per germline (reference sequence). The V end was cut by 1 base, the J end by 8 bases, with 9 bases between. CDR3 size: 13 residues.

V usage is TRBV6-5 and J usage is TRBJ1-2; TRBD1 matches at 7 bases. Germline trimming cut 7 bases from V and 14 bases from J; bases unmatched to any gene: 10. The CDR3 consists of 11 residues. From germline, CDR1 is MNHEY and CDR2 SVGAGI. The CDR3 region is CASIRTGVRTF. For the CDR3, the DNA is TGTGCCAGCATTCGAACAGGGGTGAGAACCTTC.

CDR3 region: CASSPGESTGELFF. DNA of the CDR3: TGTGCCAGCTCACCAGGAGAATCGACCGGGGAGCTGTTTTTT. The J gene is TRBJ2-2, the V gene TRBV18; D call uncertain. The CDR3 has 14 amino acids. The germline gives CDR1 KGHSH, CDR2 LQKENI. Trimming pared 2 bases from V and 5 bases from J, leaving 9 bases between.

The chain links TRBV7-3 to TRBJ1-6, with 7 bases fitting TRBD1. The V segment lost 5 bases and the J segment 9 bases; nucleotides outside the gene matches: 10. Per germline, CDR1 SGHTA and CDR2 FQGTGA. The CDR3 is 15 residues long. As DNA, the CDR3 is TGTGCCAGCAGCCAAGGGGGGACAGTAAGTTCACCCCTCCACTTT. This sequence encodes CASSQGGTVSSPLHF.

On this clone itself: Germline and junction disagree at one end, which may indicate a read error. The rearrangement links TRBV7-2 to TRBJ2-3; 9 bases are shared with TRBD2. The germline gives CDR1 SGHTA, CDR2 FQGNSA. The CDR3 loop spans 12 amino acids. The CDR3 protein is CATSRLAGAQYF. The CDR3 DNA reads TGTGCCACCAGCCGATTAGCGGGAGCGCAGTATTTT.

This chain joins TRBV10-3 and TRBJ2-5; D is undetermined. The CDR3 covers 13 residues. Germline-derived CDR1 and CDR2 are ENHRY and SYGVKD. The germline V and J ends were trimmed by 4 bases and 4 bases, with 10 bases remaining between them. The CDR3 sequence is CAISVSSRETQYF. The DNA for the CDR3 is TGTGCCATCAGTGTGAGCAGCAGAGAGACCCAGTACTTC.

This chain links TRBV5-1 with TRBJ1-2; D is undetermined. CDR3 length equals 17 residues. The V end lost 0 bases, the J end lost 3 bases, and 18 bases lay between the germline ends. CDR1 and CDR2 (germline): SGHRS, YFSETQ. CDR3 amino acids: CASSLAEPGRPYYGYTF. The CDR3 nucleotides read TGCGCCAGCAGCTTGGCAGAGCCAGGCCGACCTTACTATGGCTACACCTTC.

This sequence joins TRBV27 and TRBJ2-7; TRBD2 is a possible D gene (6 bases). Germline V gives CDR1 MNHEY, CDR2 SMNVEV (reference sequence). CDR3 length: 15 residues. Trimming removed 11 bases at V and 2 bases at J, with 22 bases between. CDR3 loop: CAPTPPASEAYEQYF. The CDR3 bases are TGTGCCCCCACCCCTCCGGCTAGCGAGGCCTACGAGCAGTACTTC.

V usage is TRBV7-2 and J usage is TRBJ1-5; 7 bases are a match to TRBD1. V lost 4 bases and J lost 4; bases outside the gene matches: 4. The CDR3 loop spans 14 amino acids. Germline V lookup: CDR1 SGHTA, CDR2 FQGNSA. The CDR3 is CASSYGTANQPQHF. Written as DNA, the CDR3 is TGTGCCAGCAGCTATGGGACAGCTAATCAGCCCCAGCATTTT.

The chain joins TRBV7-2 to TRBJ2-7, with D maybe TRBD2 (6 bases). CDR3 length: 15 residues. The germline CDR1 and CDR2 sequences are SGHTA and FQGNSA. V was pared by 1 base and J by 2 bases, with 12 bases between. In DNA, the CDR3 is TGTGCCAGCAGCTTAGGGGGACTGGGACCCTACGAGCAGTACTTC. Amino acid sequence: CASSLGGLGPYEQYF.

The V gene is TRBV13, the J gene TRBJ2-3, with 7 positions matching TRBD2. The CDR3 is 16 amino acids. V lost 1 base and J lost 0; bases outside the gene matches: 4. In germline, CDR1 is PRHDT, CDR2 FYEKMQ (reference sequence). CDR3 residues: CASSLAPSGSTDTQYF. Written as DNA, the CDR3 is TGTGCCAGCAGCTTAGCCCCTAGCGGTAGCACAGATACGCAGTATTTT.

This clone has a handful of counts. This chain connects TRBV2 to TRBJ1-5; D possibly corresponds to TRBD1 (5 bases). This CDR3 contains 15 residues. V lost 10 bases and J 1 base, leaving 17 bases between the germline ends. CDR1 SNHLY and CDR2 FYNNEI come from the germline V gene. The CDR3 DNA is TGTGCCACCTCCCTGGGGGGGTTGAGCAATCAGCCCCAGCATTTT. Protein sequence: CATSLGGLSNQPQHF.

This chain uses TRBV2 with TRBJ2-5; 10 positions agree with TRBD2. V shed 6 bases and J 4 bases; nucleotides not matched to a gene: 5. This CDR3 has 14 residues. CDR1 is SNHLY and CDR2 is FYNNEI in the germline V gene. The CDR3 loop is CASRSSGSAETQYF. The CDR3 DNA is TGTGCCAGCAGATCTAGCGGGAGCGCAGAGACCCAGTACTTC.

The rearrangement links TRBV29-1 to TRBJ1-2, with D uncertain. Trimming removed 6 bases from V and 5 bases from J, with 10 bases in between. This CDR3 is built from 11 residues. Germline lookup yields CDR1 SQVTM and CDR2 ANQGSEA. The CDR3 sequence is CSVLRSYGYTF. The CDR3, as DNA: TGCAGCGTCCTTCGGAGTTATGGCTACACCTTC.

V and J are TRBV2 and TRBJ1-1, with D perhaps TRBD1 (6 bases). This CDR3 contains 14 residues. Trimming cost V 6 bases and J 3 bases, with 14 bases left between them. CDR1 SNHLY and CDR2 FYNNEI come from the germline V gene. CDR3 amino acids: CASRGDRLDTEAFF. The CDR3 DNA reads as TGTGCCAGCAGGGGTGACAGGCTTGACACTGAAGCTTTCTTT.

The chain carries TRBV6-2 or TRBV6-3 and TRBJ2-2; perhaps TRBD1 as D (6 bases). This CDR3 is built from 15 residues. Trimming removed 5 bases at V and 4 bases at J, with 14 bases between. Looked up from germline, CDR1 is MNHEY and CDR2 is SVGEGT. In nucleotides, the CDR3 is TGTGCCAGCAGTAGCGACAGGTATCGCACCGGGGAGCTGTTTTTT. This codes for CASSSDRYRTGELFF.

The sample holds one count of this clone. This chain joins TRBV7-2 and TRBJ2-5; the D gene is possibly TRBD1 (5 bases). The CDR3 runs to 14 residues. V gave up 7 bases and J gave up 6 bases, with 18 bases separating them. Per germline, CDR1 SGHTA and CDR2 FQGNSA. The CDR3 is CASTWGAAPQTQYF. CDR3 DNA: TGTGCCAGCACCTGGGGCGCCGCCCCTCAGACCCAGTACTTC.